The rows below give T cell receptor beta chains drawn from one sample of a study of shared clonotypes between healthy human individuals. Only in-frame clones appear in the TCRdb table, and some are missing; sequencing was by immunoSEQ multiplex PCR. The sample has about 2 million clones; 95% are singletons. The sample taken for sequencing was naive CD4+ T cells sorted from blood. The receptors were gathered from a man between 18 and 35 years old in good health. Both conserved end residues are part of each CDR3.

j_call: TRBJ2-7; cdr3_length: 14; v_call: TRBV6-1; cdr3_aa: CASSGNRVLYEQYF
j_call: TRBJ2-5; cdr3_length: 13; v_call: TRBV18; cdr3_aa: CASSPTFQETQYF
j_call: TRBJ2-7; cdr3_length: 13; v_call: TRBV6-5; cdr3_aa: CASTGLAAYEQYF
j_call: TRBJ1-5; cdr3_length: 15; v_call: TRBV6-1; cdr3_aa: CASRQQGPGNQPQHF
j_call: TRBJ2-2; cdr3_length: 13; v_call: TRBV6-1; cdr3_aa: CASSPGNTGELFF
j_call: TRBJ1-2; cdr3_length: 11; v_call: TRBV10-3; cdr3_aa: CAISVGQAYTF
j_call: TRBJ1-1; cdr3_length: 15; v_call: TRBV28; cdr3_aa: CASPLETGGGAGAFF
j_call: TRBJ2-7; cdr3_length: 14; v_call: TRBV30; cdr3_aa: CAWRDAKPSYEQYF
j_call: TRBJ1-4; cdr3_length: 16; v_call: TRBV6-1; cdr3_aa: CASSESFAVWSEKLFF
j_call: TRBJ2-1; cdr3_length: 16; v_call: TRBV2; cdr3_aa: CASRKRWEAAYNEQFF
j_call: TRBJ2-7; cdr3_length: 10; v_call: TRBV20-1; cdr3_aa: CSAPRDEQYF
j_call: TRBJ1-6; cdr3_length: 13; v_call: TRBV18; cdr3_aa: CASSPEGGSPLHF
j_call: TRBJ2-5; cdr3_length: 15; v_call: TRBV9; cdr3_aa: CASSTRQGGGETQYF
j_call: TRBJ2-3; cdr3_length: 15; v_call: TRBV7-9; cdr3_aa: CASSEDRRSTDTQYF
j_call: TRBJ2-2; cdr3_length: 18; v_call: TRBV4-3; cdr3_aa: CASSQDLVAMDGPGELFF
j_call: TRBJ2-5; cdr3_length: 19; v_call: TRBV21-1; cdr3_aa: CASRLNLRQRGIERETQYF
j_call: TRBJ2-4; cdr3_length: 13; v_call: TRBV6-1; cdr3_aa: CASGGPGFNIQYF
j_call: TRBJ1-6; cdr3_length: 16; v_call: TRBV19; cdr3_aa: CASSTQGGLLNSPLHF
j_call: TRBJ1-1; cdr3_length: 14; v_call: TRBV7-9; cdr3_aa: CASSLSAPGTEAFF
j_call: TRBJ2-1; cdr3_length: 15; v_call: TRBV6-5; cdr3_aa: CASRQTTSGSSEQFF
j_call: TRBJ1-2; cdr3_length: 13; v_call: TRBV6-5; cdr3_aa: CASRSRASEGYTF
j_call: TRBJ2-5; cdr3_length: 17; v_call: TRBV25-1; cdr3_aa: CASSKGLAGAYQETQYF
j_call: TRBJ1-5; cdr3_length: 11; v_call: TRBV19; cdr3_aa: CASSSGQPQHF
j_call: TRBJ2-7; cdr3_length: 15; v_call: TRBV5-1; cdr3_aa: CASSLVWGRTYEQYF
j_call: TRBJ1-1; cdr3_length: 14; v_call: TRBV7-2; cdr3_aa: CASSMGQPNTEAFF
j_call: TRBJ2-1; cdr3_length: 15; v_call: TRBV18; cdr3_aa: CASSPPKVLYNEQFF
j_call: TRBJ1-5; cdr3_length: 14; v_call: TRBV2; cdr3_aa: CASSATSSNQPQHF
j_call: TRBJ2-3; cdr3_length: 13; v_call: TRBV9; cdr3_aa: CASSVAGADTQYF
j_call: TRBJ1-5; cdr3_length: 12; v_call: TRBV6-6; cdr3_aa: CASSNWAQPQHF
j_call: TRBJ1-5; cdr3_length: 15; v_call: TRBV5-6; cdr3_aa: CASSWGQDSNQPQHF
j_call: TRBJ2-7; cdr3_length: 12; v_call: TRBV5-1; cdr3_aa: CASSRGGEGQYF
j_call: TRBJ1-5; cdr3_length: 18; v_call: TRBV19; cdr3_aa: CASSRDPRKGYSNQPQHF
j_call: TRBJ2-7; cdr3_length: 14; v_call: TRBV6-1; cdr3_aa: CASSEFPAPYEQYF
j_call: TRBJ2-1; cdr3_length: 16; v_call: TRBV5-1; cdr3_aa: CASSLLTGLAANEQFF
j_call: TRBJ2-1; cdr3_length: 15; v_call: TRBV13; cdr3_aa: CASSPGTGRSNEQFF
j_call: TRBJ2-2; cdr3_length: 15; v_call: TRBV2; cdr3_aa: CATYRDRDGAGELFF
j_call: TRBJ1-3; cdr3_length: 15; v_call: TRBV18; cdr3_aa: CASSPLTGPGNTIYF
j_call: TRBJ1-1; cdr3_length: 14; v_call: TRBV10-3; cdr3_aa: CAIQEDRVFTEAFF
j_call: TRBJ1-2; cdr3_length: 15; v_call: TRBV7-9; cdr3_aa: CASSLAVAPIGGYTF
j_call: TRBJ2-7; cdr3_length: 14; v_call: TRBV18; cdr3_aa: CASSAGTTGWEQYF